This T cell receptor beta chain was sequenced during a study of CD4+ T cells in melanoma. Points from the study as a whole: Neoantigen-specific CD4+ T cells in melanoma reportedly had diverse differentiation states.

Only a few counts were recorded for this clone. Its target is not known. Clones were read by immunoSEQ multiplex PCR, and TCRdb kept only the in-frame ones, dropping some. The sample yields 9,500 or so clones, less than 80% seen once. CDR1 and CDR2 from the germline V gene are SGHTA and FQGTGA. There are 14 residues in the CDR3. Trimming pared 5 bases from V and 7 bases from J, leaving 15 bases between. This chain uses TRBV7-3 with TRBJ1-5, with D hard to call. This clonotype was obtained from a human donor with melanoma. Sequenced sample: cells from a culture (not recorded whether cultured in vitro). For the CDR3, the DNA is TGTGCCAGCAGCAGCTCCACATCGGGGCAGCCCCAGCATTTT. Translation: CASSSSTSGQPQHF.